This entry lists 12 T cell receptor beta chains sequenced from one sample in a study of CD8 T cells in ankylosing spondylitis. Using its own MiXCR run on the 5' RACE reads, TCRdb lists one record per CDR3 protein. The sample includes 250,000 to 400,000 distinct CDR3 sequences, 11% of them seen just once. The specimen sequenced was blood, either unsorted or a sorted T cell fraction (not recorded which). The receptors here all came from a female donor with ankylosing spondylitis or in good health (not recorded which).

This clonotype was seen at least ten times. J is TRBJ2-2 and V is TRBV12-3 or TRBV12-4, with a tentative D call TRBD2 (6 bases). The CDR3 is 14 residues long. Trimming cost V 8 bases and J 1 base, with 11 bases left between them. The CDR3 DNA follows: TGTGCCAGCGGACGGGGAGGGAACACCGGGGAGCTGTTTTTT. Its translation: CASGRGGNTGELFF.

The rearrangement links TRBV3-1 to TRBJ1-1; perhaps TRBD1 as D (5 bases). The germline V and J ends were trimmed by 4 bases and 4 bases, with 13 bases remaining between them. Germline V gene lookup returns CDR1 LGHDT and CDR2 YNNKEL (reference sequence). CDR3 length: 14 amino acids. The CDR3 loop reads CASSPARGSTEAFF. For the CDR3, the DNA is TGTGCCAGCAGCCCCGCGAGGGGTAGCACTGAAGCTTTCTTT.

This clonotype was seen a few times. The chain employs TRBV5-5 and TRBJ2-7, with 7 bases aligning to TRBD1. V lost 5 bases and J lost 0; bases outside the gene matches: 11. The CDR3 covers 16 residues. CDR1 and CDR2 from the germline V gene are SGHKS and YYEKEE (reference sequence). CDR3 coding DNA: TGTGCCAGCAGTTTTAACAGGGGCCAAGTCTCCTACGAGCAGTACTTC. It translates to CASSFNRGQVSYEQYF.

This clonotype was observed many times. The CDR3 here is CASSFYDGYTEAFF. CDR3 sequence (DNA): TGTGCCAGCAGCTTTTACGACGGTTACACTGAAGCTTTCTTT. The V call is TRBV5-6, the J call TRBJ1-1; no definite D call. CDR1 is SGHDT, CDR2 YYEEEE, per germline. V lost 2 bases, J lost 3 bases, and 11 bases lay in between. This CDR3 region has 14 residues. The full variable domain, rest sourced from reference TRBV5-6 and TRBJ1-1, is DAGVTQSPTHLIKTRGQQVTLRCSPKSGHDTVSWYQQALGQGPQFIFQYYEEEERQRGNFPDRFSGHQFPNYSSELNVNALLLGDSALYLCASSFYDGYTEAFFGQGTRLTVV.

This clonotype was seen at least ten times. The CDR3 region has the DNA TGCGCCAGCAGCTTACAGGGTTACGCCGGGGAGCTGTTTTTT. Its protein product is CASSLQGYAGELFF. The rearrangement joins TRBV5-1 to TRBJ2-2; weak D call: TRBD1 (6 bases). CDR1 and CDR2 from the germline V gene are SGHRS and YFSETQ. The CDR3 length is 14 residues. V was clipped by 2 bases and J by 6 bases, with 11 bases between them. The full variable domain, its missing parts supplied by reference TRBV5-1 and TRBJ2-2, is KAGVTQTPRYLIKTRGQQVTLSCSPISGHRSVSWYQQTPGQGLQFLFEYFSETQRNKGNFPGRFSGRQFSNSRSEMNVSTLELGDSALYLCASSLQGYAGELFFGEGSRLTVL.

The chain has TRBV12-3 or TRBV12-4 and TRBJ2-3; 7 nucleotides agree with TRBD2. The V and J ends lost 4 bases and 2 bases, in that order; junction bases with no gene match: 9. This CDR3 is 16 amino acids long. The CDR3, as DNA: TGTGCCAGCAGTTCACGATCTAGCGGTAACACAGATACGCAGTATTTT. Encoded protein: CASSSRSSGNTDTQYF.

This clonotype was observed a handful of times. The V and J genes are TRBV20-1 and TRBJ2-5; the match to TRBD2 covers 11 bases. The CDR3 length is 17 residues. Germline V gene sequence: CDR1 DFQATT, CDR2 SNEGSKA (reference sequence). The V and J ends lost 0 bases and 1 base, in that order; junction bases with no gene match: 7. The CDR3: CSARDPLAGVGQETQYF. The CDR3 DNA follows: TGCAGTGCTAGAGATCCACTAGCGGGGGTAGGCCAAGAGACCCAGTACTTC.

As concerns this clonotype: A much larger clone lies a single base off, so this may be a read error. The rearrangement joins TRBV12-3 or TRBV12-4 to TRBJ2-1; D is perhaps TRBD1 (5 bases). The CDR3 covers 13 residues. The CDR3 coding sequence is TGTGCCAGCAGATCGGACACTTACAATGTGCAGTTCTTC. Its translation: CASRSDTYNVQFF.

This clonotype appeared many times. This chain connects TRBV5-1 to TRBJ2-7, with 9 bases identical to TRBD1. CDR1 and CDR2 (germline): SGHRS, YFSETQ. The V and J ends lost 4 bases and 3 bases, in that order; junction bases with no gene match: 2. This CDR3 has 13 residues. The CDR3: CASSKTGGYEQYF. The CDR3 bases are TGCGCCAGCAGCAAGACAGGGGGCTACGAGCAGTACTTC. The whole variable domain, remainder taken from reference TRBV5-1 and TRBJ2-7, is KAGVTQTPRYLIKTRGQQVTLSCSPISGHRSVSWYQQTPGQGLQFLFEYFSETQRNKGNFPGRFSGRQFSNSRSEMNVSTLELGDSALYLCASSKTGGYEQYFGPGTRLTVT.

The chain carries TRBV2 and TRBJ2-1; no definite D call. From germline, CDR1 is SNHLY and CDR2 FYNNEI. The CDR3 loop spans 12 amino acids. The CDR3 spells CSTLLQENEQFF. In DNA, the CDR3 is TGTTCCACCCTATTGCAGGAGAATGAGCAGTTCTTC.

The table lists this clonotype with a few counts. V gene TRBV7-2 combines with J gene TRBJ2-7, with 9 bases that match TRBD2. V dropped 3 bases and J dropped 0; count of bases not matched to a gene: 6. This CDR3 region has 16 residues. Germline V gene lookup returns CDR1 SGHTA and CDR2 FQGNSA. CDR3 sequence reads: CASSFSAGGSSYEQYF. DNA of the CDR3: TGTGCCAGCAGCTTCAGCGCGGGAGGGTCCTCCTACGAGCAGTACTTC.

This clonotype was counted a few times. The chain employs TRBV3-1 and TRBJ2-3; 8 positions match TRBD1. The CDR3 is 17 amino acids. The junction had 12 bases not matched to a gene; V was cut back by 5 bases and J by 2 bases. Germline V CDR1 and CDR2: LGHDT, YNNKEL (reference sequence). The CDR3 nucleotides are TGTGCCAGCAGCGGACTTGGAGACAGGGGATCCACAGATACGCAGTATTTT. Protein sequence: CASSGLGDRGSTDTQYF.